The rows below give T cell receptor beta chains drawn from one sample of a study of response to subunit inactivated influenza vaccine. TCRdb reprocessed the RT-PCR reads via MiXCR and lists one record per CDR3 protein. The sample shows 150,000 or so distinct CDR3 sequences, about 10% of them seen only once. Source: CD8+ T cells sorted from PBMCs, taken less than 30 months after vaccination. All receptors derive from a man in his fifties or sixties who received an inactivated influenza vaccine. The CDR3 runs from the conserved cysteine through the conserved F or W. A D gene is named only where the DNA matches it firmly. Size is stated for part of the rows, as once, few or many counts, or as a class when the clone is expanded.

V	size	D	J	DNA	CDR3
TRBV10-3	NA	NA	TRBJ2-5	TGTGCCATCAGTGAGCAAAAACGGGGGGCCCAAGAGACCCAGTACTTC	CAISEQKRGAQETQYF
TRBV29-1	few	NA	TRBJ2-3	TGCAGCGCCGTCAAGGGGGCGCAGTATTTT	CSAVKGAQYF
TRBV5-6	few	NA	TRBJ2-7	TGTGCCAGCAGCTGGGGGACACGAGCCTACGAGCAGTACTTC	CASSWGTRAYEQYF
TRBV2	few	NA	TRBJ1-6	TGTGCCACCAAAGAAGTCTATAATTCACCCCTCCACTTT	CATKEVYNSPLHF
TRBV10-2	few	NA	TRBJ2-1	TGCGCCAGCAGTGAGGGGGCGGGATCCTACAATGAGCAGTTCTTC	CASSEGAGSYNEQFF
TRBV29-1	NA	TRBD1	TRBJ2-7	TGCAGCGTTGAATCCCGGGACAGCTACGAGCAGTACTTC	CSVESRDSYEQYF
TRBV12-3/TRBV12-4	many	NA	TRBJ1-5	TGTGCCAGCAGCACCTTTCCTAGCAATCAGCCCCAGCATTTT	CASSTFPSNQPQHF
TRBV11-1	few	NA	TRBJ2-5	TGTGCCAGCAGCTTGTCACAGGGTTGGGCCCAAGAGACCCAGTACTTC	CASSLSQGWAQETQYF
TRBV6-5	few	TRBD1	TRBJ2-2	TGTGCCAGCAGTTACTCTCGGCAGGGGGCGAACACCGGGGAGCTGTTTTTT	CASSYSRQGANTGELFF
TRBV12-3/TRBV12-4	NA	TRBD1	TRBJ1-2	TGTGCCAGCAGTTTAGCGTCAGGGGGCTATGGCTACACCTTC	CASSLASGGYGYTF
TRBV28	few	NA	TRBJ2-7	TGTGCCAGCAGTTTGCTACGTAGGCTGGAGCAGTACTTC	CASSLLRRLEQYF
TRBV3-1	few	NA	TRBJ2-3	TGTGCCAGCAGCCAAGATTGGGACTCGACAGACACAGATACGCAGTATTTT	CASSQDWDSTDTDTQYF
TRBV10-1	many	NA	TRBJ2-1	TGCGCCAGCAGTGAATTCCAGGGCTCCTACAATGAGCAGTTCTTC	CASSEFQGSYNEQFF
TRBV25-1	NA	NA	TRBJ2-3	TGTGCCAGCAGTGCCAATACGCAGTATTTT	CASSANTQYF
TRBV3-1	few	NA	TRBJ2-7	TGTGCCAGCAGCCTCGGGACTCCCAAGCACTACGAGCAGTACTTC	CASSLGTPKHYEQYF
TRBV9	NA	TRBD2	TRBJ2-1	TGTGCCAGCAGCGTAGAGCTAGCGGGAGTGTATGAGCAGTTCTTC	CASSVELAGVYEQFF
TRBV28	NA	NA	TRBJ2-7	TGTGCCAGCAGTTTTCCTAGCTACGAGCAGTACTTC	CASSFPSYEQYF
TRBV28	few	TRBD2	TRBJ2-7	TGTGCCAGCAGTTCCCTATTAGATGGTAGCGGGAGGAGTTACGAGCAGTACTTC	CASSSLLDGSGRSYEQYF
TRBV5-5	NA	NA	TRBJ1-2	TGTGCCAGCGAAGGGTCCTCACCCAACTATGGCTACACCTTC	CASEGSSPNYGYTF
TRBV3-1	NA	NA	TRBJ1-1	TGTGCCAGCAGCTTCGGGGCCAACACTGAAGCTTTCTTT	CASSFGANTEAFF
TRBV7-9	NA	NA	TRBJ1-2	TGTGCCAGCAGCTTAGTCGATCGGCAGGGTGTCTATGGCTACACCTTC	CASSLVDRQGVYGYTF
TRBV11-2	many	NA	TRBJ2-3	TGTGCCAGCAGCCTTCCAGATACGCAGTATTTT	CASSLPDTQYF
TRBV4-1	NA	NA	TRBJ2-7	TGCGCCAGCAGCCAAGTCTTCCCTCCCTACGAGCAGTACTTC	CASSQVFPPYEQYF
TRBV29-1	many	NA	TRBJ2-3	TGCAGCGTTGAAGCCCCAGGCACAGATACGCAGTATTTT	CSVEAPGTDTQYF
TRBV18	few	NA	TRBJ2-1	TGTGCCAGCTCCCAGCAGGGCGTAAATGAGCAGTTCTTC	CASSQQGVNEQFF
TRBV28	few	NA	TRBJ2-7	TGTGCCAGCAGTGTATCCCGAGGGGTGCCACTCGTCTACGAGCAGTACTTC	CASSVSRGVPLVYEQYF
TRBV6-1	once	NA	TRBJ1-1	TGTGCCAGCACCCCAGGGGAGGGGAACACTGAAGCTTTCTTT	CASTPGEGNTEAFF
TRBV9	few	TRBD2	TRBJ2-3	TGTGCCAGCAGCGGGCTAGGGGACTACGGGGCGACAGATACGCAGTATTTT	CASSGLGDYGATDTQYF
TRBV12-3/TRBV12-4	NA	NA	TRBJ2-3	TGTGCCGTTGGCAAATGGCCAGATACGCAGTATTTT	CAVGKWPDTQYF
TRBV11-2	few	NA	TRBJ2-2	TGTGCCAGCAGCATCCGAAGGGGTTGGAACACCGGGGAGCTGTTTTTT	CASSIRRGWNTGELFF
TRBV29-1	few	NA	TRBJ1-2	TGCAGCGTCCGACAACAGGGTGACTATGGCTACACCTTC	CSVRQQGDYGYTF
TRBV30	NA	NA	TRBJ2-7	TGTGCCTGGAGTTTAGGGGGGGTATTCTCCTACGAGCAGTACTTC	CAWSLGGVFSYEQYF
TRBV4-2	NA	NA	TRBJ2-1	TGTGCCAGCAGCCCATCGACAGGGCTAGCGGGTTACAATGAGCAGTTCTTC	CASSPSTGLAGYNEQFF
TRBV7-8	NA	TRBD2	TRBJ2-3	TGTGCCAGCAGCGACAACACCGGGACTAGCCACCGCCCCACAGATACGCAGTATTTT	CASSDNTGTSHRPTDTQYF
TRBV4-2	few	NA	TRBJ2-4	TGTGCCAGCAGCCAACCGGGACTAGCCAAAAACATTCAGTACTTC	CASSQPGLAKNIQYF
TRBV6-2/TRBV6-3	NA	NA	TRBJ2-1	TGTGCCAGCAGTCCATTTCTGCGGGGGCCCGACAATGAGCAGTTCTTC	CASSPFLRGPDNEQFF
TRBV6-1	NA	TRBD2	TRBJ2-1	TGTGCCAGCAGTCCCGGGACTAGGGACAATGAGCAGTTCTTC	CASSPGTRDNEQFF
TRBV15	few	NA	TRBJ2-5	TGTGCCACCAGCACTACAGGGAGCAGAGAGACCCAGTACTTC	CATSTTGSRETQYF
TRBV13	few	NA	TRBJ2-3	TGTGCCAGCACGGGTGGGGGACGTCGAGGGGATACGCAGTATTTT	CASTGGGRRGDTQYF
TRBV7-9	NA	NA	TRBJ2-5	TGTGCCAGCAGCCATTGGACAGAGCAAGAGACCCAGTACTTC	CASSHWTEQETQYF
TRBV15	NA	NA	TRBJ2-7	TGTGCCACCAGCATGGACACCGGATCCTCCTACGAGCAGTACTTC	CATSMDTGSSYEQYF
TRBV4-3	NA	TRBD2	TRBJ2-1	TGCGCCAGCAGCCAAGATGTCCATCTAGCGGGGCGTCAGTATGAGCAGTTCTTC	CASSQDVHLAGRQYEQFF
TRBV7-2	many	NA	TRBJ2-1	TGTGCCAGCAGCTTACACAGCAACAATGAGCAGTTCTTC	CASSLHSNNEQFF
TRBV9	few	NA	TRBJ2-3	TGTGCCAGCAGCGCTCACCCTAGCAGTGGCACAGATACGCAGTATTTT	CASSAHPSSGTDTQYF
TRBV29-1	few	NA	TRBJ2-7	TGCAGCGTTGAAGTCTACGGGAGCGATTACGAGCAGTACTTC	CSVEVYGSDYEQYF
TRBV19	NA	TRBD2	TRBJ2-2	TGTGCCAGTAGTATAGATACAACTAGCGGGATGACCGGGGAGCTGTTTTTT	CASSIDTTSGMTGELFF
TRBV20-1	NA	NA	TRBJ1-5	TGCAGTGCTAGAGATCTTGGCGGGGGGCGGTATAGCAATCAGCCCCAGCATTTT	CSARDLGGGRYSNQPQHF
TRBV7-9	few	TRBD2	TRBJ2-5	TGTGCCTCTAAAGGGACAGCGGGGGGCCAAGAGACCCAGTACTTC	CASKGTAGGQETQYF
TRBV4-1	NA	TRBD1	TRBJ2-7	TGCGCCAGCAGCCAAATTTATTCCCGGGACAGGCCATACTACGAGCAGTACTTC	CASSQIYSRDRPYYEQYF
TRBV7-8	many	TRBD2	TRBJ2-1	TGTGCCAGCAGCCAAGGACTAGACCGAAACAATGAGCAGTTCTTC	CASSQGLDRNNEQFF
TRBV29-1	few	NA	TRBJ1-1	TGCAGCGTTGAACCGCCCCTTTTGACAGGACTGAACACTGAAGCTTTCTTT	CSVEPPLLTGLNTEAFF
TRBV20-1	many	NA	TRBJ2-7	TGCAGTGCTAGTTACCCCAACAGCCACGAGCAGTACTTC	CSASYPNSHEQYF